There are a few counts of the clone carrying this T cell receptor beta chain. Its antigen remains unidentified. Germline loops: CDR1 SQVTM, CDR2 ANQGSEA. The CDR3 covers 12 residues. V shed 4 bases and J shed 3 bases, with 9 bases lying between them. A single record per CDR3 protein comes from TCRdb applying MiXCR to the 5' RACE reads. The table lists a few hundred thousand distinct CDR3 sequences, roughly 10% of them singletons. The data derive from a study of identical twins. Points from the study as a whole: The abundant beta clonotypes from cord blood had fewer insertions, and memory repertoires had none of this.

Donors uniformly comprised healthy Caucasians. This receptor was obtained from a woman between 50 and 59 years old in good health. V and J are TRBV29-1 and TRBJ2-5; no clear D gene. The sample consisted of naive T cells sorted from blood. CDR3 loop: CSVVVKKETQYF. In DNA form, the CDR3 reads TGCAGCGTTGTTGTGAAAAAAGAGACCCAGTACTTC.